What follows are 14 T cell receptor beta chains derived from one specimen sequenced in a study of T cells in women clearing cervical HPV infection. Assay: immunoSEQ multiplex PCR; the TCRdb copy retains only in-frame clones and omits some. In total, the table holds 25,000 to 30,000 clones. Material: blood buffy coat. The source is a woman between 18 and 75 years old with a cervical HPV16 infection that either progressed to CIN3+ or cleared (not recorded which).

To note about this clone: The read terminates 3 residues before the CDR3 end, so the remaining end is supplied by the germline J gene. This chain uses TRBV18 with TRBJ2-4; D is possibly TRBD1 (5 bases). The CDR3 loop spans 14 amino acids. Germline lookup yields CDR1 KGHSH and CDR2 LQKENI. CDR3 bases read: TGTGCCAGCTCACCCCCCACAGGCCACTATGGT. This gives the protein CASSPPTGHYG. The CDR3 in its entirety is CASSPPTGHYGQYF.

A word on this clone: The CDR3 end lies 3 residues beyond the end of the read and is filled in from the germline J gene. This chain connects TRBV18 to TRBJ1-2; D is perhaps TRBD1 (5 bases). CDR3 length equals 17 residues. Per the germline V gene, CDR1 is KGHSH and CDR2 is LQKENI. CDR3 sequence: CASSPRVVRGRPYDYTF. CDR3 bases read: TGTGCCAGCTCACCTAGGGTAGTAAGGGGCAGGCCTTACGAC.

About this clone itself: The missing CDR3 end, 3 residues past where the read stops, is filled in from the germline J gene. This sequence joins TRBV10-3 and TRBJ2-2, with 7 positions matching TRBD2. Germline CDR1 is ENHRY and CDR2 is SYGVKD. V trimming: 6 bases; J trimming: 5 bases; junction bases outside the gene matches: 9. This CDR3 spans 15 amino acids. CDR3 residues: CAIRAAGTSTGELFF. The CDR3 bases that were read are TGTGCCATCAGAGCAGCGGGGACTTCTACCGGGGAG.

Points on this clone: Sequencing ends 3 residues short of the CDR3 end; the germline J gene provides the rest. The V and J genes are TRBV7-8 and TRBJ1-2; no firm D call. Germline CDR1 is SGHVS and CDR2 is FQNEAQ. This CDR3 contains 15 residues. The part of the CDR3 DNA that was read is TGTGCCAGCAGCTTAGCTGGGCAGGCCCTTGGGGGC. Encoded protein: CASSLAGQALGG. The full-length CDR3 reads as CASSLAGQALGGYTF.

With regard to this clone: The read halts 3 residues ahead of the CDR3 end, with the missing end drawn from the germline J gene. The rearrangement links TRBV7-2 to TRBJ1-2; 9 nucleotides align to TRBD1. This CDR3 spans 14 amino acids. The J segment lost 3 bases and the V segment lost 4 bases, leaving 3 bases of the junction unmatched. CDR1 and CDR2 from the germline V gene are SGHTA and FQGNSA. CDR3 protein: CASSYRTGDYGYTF. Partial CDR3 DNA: TGTGCCAGCAGCTACCGGACAGGGGACTATGGC.

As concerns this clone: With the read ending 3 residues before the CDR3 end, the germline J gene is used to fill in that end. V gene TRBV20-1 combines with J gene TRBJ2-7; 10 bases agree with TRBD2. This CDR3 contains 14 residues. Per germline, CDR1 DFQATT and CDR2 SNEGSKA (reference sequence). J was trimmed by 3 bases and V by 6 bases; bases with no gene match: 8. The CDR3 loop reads CSALPLAGVYEQYF. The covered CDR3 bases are TGCAGTGCCCTGCCCCTAGCGGGAGTCTACGAG.

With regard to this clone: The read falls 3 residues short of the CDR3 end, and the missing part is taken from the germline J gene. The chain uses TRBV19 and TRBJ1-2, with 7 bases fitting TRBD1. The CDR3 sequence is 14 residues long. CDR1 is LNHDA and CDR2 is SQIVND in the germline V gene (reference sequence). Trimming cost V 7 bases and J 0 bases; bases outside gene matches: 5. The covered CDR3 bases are TGTGCCAGTACCCCAGGGACAGCTAACTATGGC. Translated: CASTPGTANYG. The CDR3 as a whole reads CASTPGTANYGYTF.

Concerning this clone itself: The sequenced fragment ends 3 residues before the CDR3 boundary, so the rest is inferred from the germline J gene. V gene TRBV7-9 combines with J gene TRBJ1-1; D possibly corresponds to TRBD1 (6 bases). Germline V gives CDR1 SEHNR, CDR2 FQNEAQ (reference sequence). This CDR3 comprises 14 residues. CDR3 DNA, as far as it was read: TGTGCCAGCAGCCCTACAACGACAGGTGAAAAA. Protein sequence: CASSPTTTGEK. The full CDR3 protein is CASSPTTTGEKAFF.

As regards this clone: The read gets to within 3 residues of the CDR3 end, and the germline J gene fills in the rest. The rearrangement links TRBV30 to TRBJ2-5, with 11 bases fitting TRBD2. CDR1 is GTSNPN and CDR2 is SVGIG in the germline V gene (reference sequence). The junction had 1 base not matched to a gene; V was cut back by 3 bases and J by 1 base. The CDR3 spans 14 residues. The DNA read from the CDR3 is TGTGCCTGGAGGCTAGCGGGGGGCCAAGAGACC. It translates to CAWRLAGGQET. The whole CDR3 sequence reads CAWRLAGGQETQYF.

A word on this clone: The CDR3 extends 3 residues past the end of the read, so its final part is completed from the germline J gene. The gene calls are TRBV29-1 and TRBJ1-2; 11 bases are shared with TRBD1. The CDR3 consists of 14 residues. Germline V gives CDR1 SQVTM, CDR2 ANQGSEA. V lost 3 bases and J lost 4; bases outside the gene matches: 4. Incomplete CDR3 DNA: TGCAGCGTTGACGGGACAGGGGGAGTCTATGGC. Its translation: CSVDGTGGVYG. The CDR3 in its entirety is CSVDGTGGVYGYTF.

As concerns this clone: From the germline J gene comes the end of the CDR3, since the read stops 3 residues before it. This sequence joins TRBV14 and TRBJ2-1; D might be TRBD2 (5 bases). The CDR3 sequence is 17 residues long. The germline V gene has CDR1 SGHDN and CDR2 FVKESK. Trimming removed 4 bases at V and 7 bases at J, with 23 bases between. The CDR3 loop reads CASSPLTSRLSGNEQFF. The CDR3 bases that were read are TGTGCCAGCAGCCCTCTTACGAGCCGACTTTCGGGGAATGAG.

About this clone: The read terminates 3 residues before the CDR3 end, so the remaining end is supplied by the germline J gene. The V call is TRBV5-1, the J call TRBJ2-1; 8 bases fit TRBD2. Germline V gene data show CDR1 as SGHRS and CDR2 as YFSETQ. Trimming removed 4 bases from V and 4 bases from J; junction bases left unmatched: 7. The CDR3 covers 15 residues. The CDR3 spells CASSPGTRLYNEQFF. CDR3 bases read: TGCGCCAGCAGCCCGGGGACTAGGTTGTACAATGAG. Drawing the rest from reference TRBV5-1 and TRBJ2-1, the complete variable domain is KAGVTQTPRYLIKTRGQQVTLSCSPISGHRSVSWYQQTPGQGLQFLFEYFSETQRNKGNFPGRFSGRQFSNSRSEMNVSTLELGDSALYLCASSPGTRLYNEQFFGPGTRLTVL.

The CDR3 protein is CSARDRLADYEQYF. The CDR3 bases that were read are TGCAGTGCTAGAGATCGGCTAGCGGACTACGAG. The genes are TRBV20-1 and TRBJ2-7, with 7 nucleotides matching TRBD2. The CDR3 goes on 3 residues after the read ends, and that part is filled in from the germline J gene. V lost 0 bases and J lost 3; bases outside the gene matches: 5. From germline, CDR1 is DFQATT and CDR2 SNEGSKA (reference sequence). The CDR3 length is 14 residues.

The chain's CDR3 is CASSPPSQTNEQFF. Partial CDR3 DNA: TGTGCCAGCTCACCACCGTCACAGACCAATGAG. The chain carries TRBV18 and TRBJ2-1; no definite D call. The observed sequence ends 3 residues before the CDR3 terminus, with the missing tail filled in from the germline J gene. The germline CDR1 and CDR2 sequences are KGHSH and LQKENI. V was shortened by 0 bases and J by 6 bases, with 9 bases between the two germline ends. The CDR3 has 14 residues.